The text below deals with one T cell receptor beta chain. What it binds is unknown. Other DNA sequences from this sample encode an identical CDR3 as well. The authors split each subset's genomic DNA evenly across several immunoSEQ plates. TCRdb's table, derived via immunoSEQ multiplex PCR, lists solely in-frame clones and lacks some. The sample has over 700,000 clones; over 55% are singletons. This specimen comes from a study of shared clonotypes between healthy human individuals. Study donors comprised healthy, HIV-negative adults devoid of recent acute infection or vaccination. Study-wide findings and caveats: Large depth notwithstanding, sorted-subset sequencing proved incomplete by rarefaction.

The clonotype comes from a woman in her thirties in good health. The sample consisted of memory CD4+ T cells sorted from blood. The subset was: CD45RA-negative fraction.

CDR3 nucleotide sequence: TGTGCCAGCAGCCTCTTGACTAGCGGCACAGATACGCAGTATTTT. Translating it yields CASSLLTSGTDTQYF. The chain links TRBV2 to TRBJ2-3; TRBD2 aligns across 8 bases. V was clipped by 6 bases and J by 1 base; unmatched bases: 6. The germline gives CDR1 SNHLY, CDR2 FYNNEI. The CDR3 contains 15 residues. Looking up the rest from reference TRBV2 and TRBJ2-3 gives the full variable domain: EPEVTQTPSHQVTQMGQEVILRCVPISNHLYFYWYRQILGQKVEFLVSFYNNEISEKSEIFDDQFSVERPDGSNFTLKIRSTKLEDSAMYFCASSLLTSGTDTQYFGPGTRLTVL.